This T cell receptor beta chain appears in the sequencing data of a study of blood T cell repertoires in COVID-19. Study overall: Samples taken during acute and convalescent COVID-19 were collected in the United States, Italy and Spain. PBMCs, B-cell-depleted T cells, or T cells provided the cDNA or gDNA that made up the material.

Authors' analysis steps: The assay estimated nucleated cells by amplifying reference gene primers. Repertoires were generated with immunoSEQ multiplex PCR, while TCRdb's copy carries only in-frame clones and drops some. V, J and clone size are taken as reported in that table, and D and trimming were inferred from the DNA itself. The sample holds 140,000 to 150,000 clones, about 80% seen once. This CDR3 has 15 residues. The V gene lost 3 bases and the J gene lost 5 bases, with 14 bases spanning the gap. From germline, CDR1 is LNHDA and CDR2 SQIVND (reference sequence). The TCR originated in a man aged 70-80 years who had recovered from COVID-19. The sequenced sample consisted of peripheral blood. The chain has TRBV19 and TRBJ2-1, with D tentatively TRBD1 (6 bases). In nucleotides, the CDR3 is TGTGCCAGTAGTATCCTCGCCGGGACAAACAATGAGCAGTTCTTC. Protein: CASSILAGTNNEQFF.